Following are 5 T cell receptor beta chains from one sample sequenced in a study of beta chain features in type 1 diabetes. Expressed TCRB transcripts were sequenced, since all the RNA that had been isolated was reverse transcribed. Libraries were prepared by immunoSEQ multiplex PCR; TCRdb keeps only in-frame clonotypes and omits some of them. The sample carries roughly 610,000 clones, 15% recorded once. Sequencing used naive CD4+ T cells from blood. Source of these receptors: a man between 18 and 29 years old in good health.

The chain recombines TRBV6-6 with TRBJ2-3; 9 nucleotides align to TRBD1. Germline loops: CDR1 MNHNY, CDR2 SVGAGI (reference sequence). The V segment lost 7 bases and the J segment 8 bases; nucleotides outside the gene matches: 7. The CDR3 totals 13 residues. The CDR3 region has the DNA TGTGCCAGCAAGGAACAGGGGGCGCCTACGCAGTATTTT. Encoded protein: CASKEQGAPTQYF.

This clone came up a few times. The chain couples TRBV19 to TRBJ2-4, with TRBD2 as a possible D gene (6 bases). V dropped 8 bases and J dropped 5 bases, with 28 bases sitting between them. This CDR3 comprises 18 residues. Germline-derived CDR1 and CDR2 are LNHDA and SQIVND (reference sequence). The CDR3 DNA sequence: TGTGCCAGTGCTGTACTTGCGGGACTCGGTTTTTCTGAAAACATTCAGTACTTC. It translates to CASAVLAGLGFSENIQYF.

The chain links TRBV19 to TRBJ2-3; 8 bases match TRBD2. CDR3 length equals 15 residues. CDR1 LNHDA and CDR2 SQIVND come from the germline V gene (reference sequence). Losses at the gene ends were 8 bases for V and 8 bases for J; bases not matched to a gene: 15. The CDR3 region has the DNA TGTGCCAGTGGCGGGAAAGCGGGAGCAGCAGGTACGCAGTATTTT. This codes for CASGGKAGAAGTQYF.

This clone was detected a few times. V gene TRBV5-1 combines with J gene TRBJ2-3; 9 bases agree with TRBD2. CDR1 is SGHRS, CDR2 YFSETQ, per germline. The CDR3 covers 15 residues. The ends lost 4 bases at V and 4 bases at J; junction bases unmatched: 7. CDR3 nucleotide sequence: TGCGCCAGCAGCCCCAGCGGGAGGATCCCAGATACGCAGTATTTT. Amino acids: CASSPSGRIPDTQYF.

The chain has TRBV9 and TRBJ1-2; D may be TRBD1 (5 bases). Between the trimmed V and J ends, which lost 6 bases and 2 bases, there was a span of 14 bases. Germline assignment: CDR1 SGDLS and CDR2 YYNGEE. The CDR3 is 14 residues long. The CDR3 loop reads CASTSPRGNYGYTF. The CDR3 bases are TGTGCCAGCACCTCCCCGCGGGGGAACTATGGCTACACCTTC.